A selection of T cell receptor beta chains follows, all from one sample in a study of Tregs in tolerant kidney transplant recipients. Which antigens these TCRs recognize remains unknown. The data were produced by immunoSEQ multiplex PCR, yet TCRdb's version contains in-frame clones alone and is incomplete. The sample contains 15,000 to 18,000 clones, around 53% of which appear only once. The source material was CD4+ T cells from blood cultured with allogeneic cells, sampled before the transplant. These receptors originate from a human patient who received a combined kidney and bone marrow transplant. Each CDR3 is given with its conserved first and last residue. The D gene is left open where the match is weak. Expanded clones are given a class, and other clones once, few, many or no size at all.

d_gene: NA; len: 17; v_gene: TRBV5-4; j_gene: TRBJ1-6; abundance: NA; CDR3aa: CASSQEWGAGSRSPLHF; CDR3nt: TGTGCCAGCAGCCAAGAATGGGGTGCGGGAAGTCGTTCACCCCTCCACTTT
d_gene: NA; len: 16; v_gene: TRBV6-5; j_gene: TRBJ2-2; abundance: NA; CDR3aa: CASSYITRVRSGELFF; CDR3nt: TGTGCCAGCAGTTACATTACTAGAGTTAGGTCCGGGGAGCTGTTTTTT
d_gene: TRBD1; len: 13; v_gene: TRBV28; j_gene: TRBJ1-5; abundance: medium-sized; CDR3aa: CASTRDRVQPQHF; CDR3nt: TGTGCCAGCACCCGGGACAGGGTGCAGCCCCAGCATTTT
d_gene: TRBD1; len: 15; v_gene: TRBV18; j_gene: TRBJ2-7; abundance: few; CDR3aa: CASSQGQVISYEQYF; CDR3nt: TGTGCCAGCTCACAGGGACAGGTGATTTCCTACGAGCAGTACTTC
d_gene: TRBD2; len: 18; v_gene: TRBV7-6; j_gene: TRBJ2-1; abundance: once; CDR3aa: CASSLTIGGGLYYNEQFF; CDR3nt: TGTGCCAGCAGCTTAACGATAGGCGGGGGGTTATATTACAATGAGCAGTTCTTC
d_gene: NA; len: 16; v_gene: TRBV4-1; j_gene: TRBJ1-4; abundance: NA; CDR3aa: CASSQQHRVGQEKLFF; CDR3nt: TGCGCCAGCAGCCAACAGCACAGGGTTGGGCAGGAAAAACTGTTTTTT
d_gene: NA; len: 14; v_gene: TRBV21-1; j_gene: TRBJ1-5; abundance: NA; CDR3aa: CASSKAQVDQPQHF; CDR3nt: TGTGCCAGCAGCAAAGCGCAGGTAGATCAGCCCCAGCATTTT
d_gene: NA; len: 15; v_gene: TRBV5-4; j_gene: TRBJ2-2; abundance: once; CDR3aa: CASSLKAYDTGELFF; CDR3nt: TGTGCCAGCAGCTTGAAAGCGTATGACACCGGGGAGCTGTTTTTT
d_gene: TRBD1; len: 13; v_gene: TRBV11-2; j_gene: TRBJ1-1; abundance: NA; CDR3aa: CASSSDRDTEAFF; CDR3nt: TGTGCCAGCAGCTCTGACAGGGACACTGAAGCTTTCTTT
d_gene: NA; len: 17; v_gene: TRBV21-1; j_gene: TRBJ2-7; abundance: NA; CDR3aa: CASSKAVCGGGKSEQYF; CDR3nt: TGTGCCAGCAGCAAAGCGGTCTGTGGGGGGGGGAAATCCGAGCAGTACTTC
d_gene: TRBD2; len: 15; v_gene: TRBV6-6; j_gene: TRBJ2-7; abundance: NA; CDR3aa: CASSYDLAGRYEQYF; CDR3nt: TGTGCCAGCAGTTACGACTTAGCGGGGCGCTACGAGCAGTACTTC
d_gene: NA; len: 18; v_gene: TRBV30; j_gene: TRBJ2-3; abundance: NA; CDR3aa: CAWRDKRSPRGITDTQYF; CDR3nt: TGTGCATGGAGGGATAAGCGGTCCCCCCGAGGGATCACAGATACGCAGTATTTT
d_gene: NA; len: 14; v_gene: TRBV10-1; j_gene: TRBJ1-6; abundance: NA; CDR3aa: CASRAGLINSPLHF; CDR3nt: TGCGCCAGCAGGGCGGGACTCATAAATTCACCCCTCCACTTT
d_gene: TRBD2; len: 13; v_gene: TRBV9; j_gene: TRBJ2-7; abundance: once; CDR3aa: CASSTGTRSSKYF; CDR3nt: TGTGCCAGCAGCACAGGGACTAGGTCTTCTAAGTACTTC
d_gene: NA; len: 15; v_gene: TRBV6-1; j_gene: TRBJ2-5; abundance: few; CDR3aa: CASSRGSDKLREQYF; CDR3nt: TGTGCCAGCAGTCGGGGCTCGGACAAATTACGGGAGCAGTACTTC
d_gene: TRBD1; len: 17; v_gene: TRBV18; j_gene: TRBJ2-7; abundance: NA; CDR3aa: CASSPFIGTGKDYEQYF; CDR3nt: TGTGCCAGCTCACCTTTTATAGGGACAGGGAAGGACTACGAGCAGTACTTC
d_gene: NA; len: 13; v_gene: TRBV6-5; j_gene: TRBJ1-2; abundance: medium-sized; CDR3aa: CASSYSTPSRYTF; CDR3nt: TGTGCCAGCAGTTACTCGACTCCAAGCCGCTACACCTTC
d_gene: TRBD2; len: 14; v_gene: TRBV18; j_gene: TRBJ2-1; abundance: NA; CDR3aa: CASSFRGAYNEQFF; CDR3nt: TGTGCCAGCTCATTCCGGGGGGCCTACAATGAGCAGTTCTTC
d_gene: NA; len: 16; v_gene: TRBV25-1; j_gene: TRBJ2-2; abundance: NA; CDR3aa: CASSERSGRNTGELFF; CDR3nt: TGTGCCAGCAGTGAAAGGTCAGGCAGAAACACCGGGGAGCTGTTTTTT
d_gene: TRBD1; len: 16; v_gene: TRBV7-2; j_gene: TRBJ1-2; abundance: NA; CDR3aa: CASSSFRDRDNYGYTF; CDR3nt: TGTGCCAGCAGCTCCTTTAGGGACAGGGACAACTATGGCTACACCTTC
d_gene: NA; len: 11; v_gene: TRBV7-8; j_gene: TRBJ1-2; abundance: NA; CDR3aa: CAGGTDGGYTF; CDR3nt: TGTGCCGGAGGGACCGACGGTGGCTACACCTTC
d_gene: TRBD1; len: 11; v_gene: TRBV20-1; j_gene: TRBJ1-6; abundance: NA; CDR3aa: CSADRGPPLHF; CDR3nt: TGCAGTGCCGACAGGGGGCCCCCCCTCCACTTT
d_gene: TRBD2; len: 14; v_gene: TRBV27; j_gene: TRBJ2-3; abundance: NA; CDR3aa: CASSLGVAGETQYF; CDR3nt: TGTGCCAGCAGTTTGGGAGTAGCGGGAGAAACGCAGTATTTT
d_gene: TRBD2; len: 16; v_gene: TRBV5-6; j_gene: TRBJ2-1; abundance: medium-sized; CDR3aa: CASSLLSGGDYNEQFF; CDR3nt: TGTGCCAGCAGCTTGCTTAGCGGGGGGGATTACAATGAGCAGTTCTTC
d_gene: NA; len: 16; v_gene: TRBV18; j_gene: TRBJ1-3; abundance: NA; CDR3aa: CASSPLGGSSGNTIYF; CDR3nt: TGTGCCAGCTCACCATTGGGGGGATCCTCTGGAAACACCATATATTTT
d_gene: NA; len: 13; v_gene: TRBV7-3; j_gene: TRBJ2-3; abundance: NA; CDR3aa: CASSRRGQDTQYF; CDR3nt: TGTGCCAGCTCTAGGCGGGGCCAAGATACGCAGTATTTT
d_gene: NA; len: 17; v_gene: TRBV4-3; j_gene: TRBJ1-4; abundance: NA; CDR3aa: CASSQDWETVTNEKLFF; CDR3nt: TGCGCCAGCAGCCAAGATTGGGAGACTGTCACTAATGAAAAGCTGTTTTTT
d_gene: NA; len: 16; v_gene: TRBV19; j_gene: TRBJ1-5; abundance: NA; CDR3aa: CASSIRGAGINQPQHF; CDR3nt: TGTGCCAGTAGTATAAGGGGCGCGGGGATCAATCAGCCCCAGCATTTT
d_gene: TRBD2; len: 15; v_gene: TRBV4-1; j_gene: TRBJ2-3; abundance: NA; CDR3aa: CASARLAGRTDTQYF; CDR3nt: TGCGCCAGCGCCCGACTAGCGGGACGGACAGATACGCAGTATTTT
d_gene: TRBD1; len: 16; v_gene: TRBV7-3; j_gene: TRBJ2-1; abundance: NA; CDR3aa: CASSLGGTGLYNEQFF; CDR3nt: TGTGCCAGCAGCTTAGGCGGGACAGGGTTGTACAATGAGCAGTTCTTC
d_gene: NA; len: 16; v_gene: TRBV10-3; j_gene: TRBJ2-7; abundance: few; CDR3aa: CAISESISVSSYEQYF; CDR3nt: TGTGCCATCAGTGAGTCGATCTCTGTCAGCTCCTACGAGCAGTACTTC
d_gene: NA; len: 15; v_gene: TRBV5-1; j_gene: TRBJ2-1; abundance: few; CDR3aa: CASSSGLASYNEQFF; CDR3nt: TGCGCCAGCAGCTCCGGTCTAGCGAGCTACAATGAGCAGTTCTTC
d_gene: NA; len: 14; v_gene: TRBV5-1; j_gene: TRBJ1-5; abundance: few; CDR3aa: CASSLNSPNQPQHF; CDR3nt: TGCGCCAGCAGCTTGAATAGCCCCAATCAGCCCCAGCATTTT
d_gene: NA; len: 12; v_gene: TRBV5-5; j_gene: TRBJ1-2; abundance: NA; CDR3aa: CASSLIAGGYTF; CDR3nt: TGTGCCAGCAGCTTAATTGCGGGGGGCTACACCTTC
d_gene: TRBD1; len: 13; v_gene: TRBV7-3; j_gene: TRBJ1-2; abundance: few; CDR3aa: CASSSRTGDGYTF; CDR3nt: TGTGCCAGCAGCTCCCGGACAGGGGATGGCTACACCTTC
d_gene: NA; len: 14; v_gene: TRBV2; j_gene: TRBJ2-4; abundance: few; CDR3aa: CASSERLAGVIQYF; CDR3nt: TGTGCCAGCAGTGAACGGCTAGCTGGAGTCATTCAGTACTTC
d_gene: NA; len: 14; v_gene: TRBV11-2; j_gene: TRBJ2-7; abundance: few; CDR3aa: CASGGGAAAGEQYF; CDR3nt: TGTGCCAGCGGAGGGGGGGCTGCCGCGGGGGAGCAGTACTTC
d_gene: NA; len: 16; v_gene: TRBV7-3; j_gene: TRBJ2-2; abundance: few; CDR3aa: CASSTRHGWATGELFF; CDR3nt: TGTGCCAGCAGCACACGACACGGATGGGCCACCGGGGAGCTGTTTTTT
d_gene: NA; len: 13; v_gene: TRBV7-6; j_gene: TRBJ1-1; abundance: NA; CDR3aa: CASSLYVNTEAFF; CDR3nt: TGTGCCAGCAGCTTATATGTGAACACTGAAGCTTTCTTT
d_gene: NA; len: 13; v_gene: TRBV7-9; j_gene: TRBJ2-7; abundance: few; CDR3aa: CASSPTGGYEQYF; CDR3nt: TGTGCCAGCAGCCCCACCGGGGGCTACGAGCAGTACTTC
d_gene: NA; len: 14; v_gene: TRBV6-4; j_gene: TRBJ2-5; abundance: once; CDR3aa: CATLFYRSPPAQYF; CDR3nt: TGTGCCACCTTATTCTACAGATCACCTCCGGCCCAGTACTTC
d_gene: TRBD1; len: 15; v_gene: TRBV9; j_gene: TRBJ2-5; abundance: few; CDR3aa: CASSTRDRGGETQYF; CDR3nt: TGTGCCAGCAGCACCCGGGACAGGGGGGGAGAGACCCAGTACTTC
d_gene: TRBD1; len: 13; v_gene: TRBV27; j_gene: TRBJ2-1; abundance: NA; CDR3aa: CASSSRQGSEQFF; CDR3nt: TGTGCCAGCAGTTCGAGACAGGGATCTGAGCAGTTCTTC
d_gene: TRBD2; len: 16; v_gene: TRBV5-4; j_gene: TRBJ2-3; abundance: few; CDR3aa: CASSRLAGGPTDTQYF; CDR3nt: TGTGCCAGCAGCAGACTAGCGGGAGGGCCCACAGATACGCAGTATTTT
d_gene: TRBD2; len: 16; v_gene: TRBV4-2; j_gene: TRBJ2-1; abundance: NA; CDR3aa: CASSSQRGAVYNEQFF; CDR3nt: TGTGCCAGCAGCTCCCAGCGGGGGGCCGTGTACAATGAGCAGTTCTTC
d_gene: NA; len: 17; v_gene: TRBV15; j_gene: TRBJ1-3; abundance: NA; CDR3aa: CATSRDYLRVSGNTIYF; CDR3nt: TGTGCCACCAGCAGAGATTACCTTCGGGTTTCTGGAAACACCATATATTTT
d_gene: TRBD1; len: 13; v_gene: TRBV6-6; j_gene: TRBJ2-7; abundance: NA; CDR3aa: CASTSRTGSEQYF; CDR3nt: TGTGCCAGCACTTCCCGGACAGGGAGCGAGCAGTACTTC
d_gene: TRBD1; len: 17; v_gene: TRBV12-5; j_gene: TRBJ2-2; abundance: NA; CDR3aa: CASGLVSGQGATGELFF; CDR3nt: TGTGCTAGTGGTTTGGTATCGGGACAGGGGGCCACCGGGGAGCTGTTTTTT
d_gene: NA; len: 14; v_gene: TRBV7-9; j_gene: TRBJ1-2; abundance: NA; CDR3aa: CASSPHWTVYGYTF; CDR3nt: TGTGCCAGCAGCCCGCATTGGACAGTCTATGGCTACACCTTC